The following is a T cell receptor beta chain sequence with its context. CDR3 size: 14 residues. Deletions cut 3 bases from V and 6 bases from J, with 14 bases between. Per germline, CDR1 LNHDA and CDR2 SQIVND (reference sequence). The data originate from a study of OX40 agonist ivuxolimab in advanced cancers. Study as a whole: An anti-OX40 (CD134) antibody with agonistic activity, ivuxolimab, was administered to patients. Under the entry rules, prior anti-PD-1, anti-PD-L1 or anti-CTLA-4 therapy was allowed, and about 40% had some.

Assay: immunoSEQ multiplex PCR; the TCRdb copy retains only in-frame clones and omits some. The sample has approximately 76,000 clones, approximately 93% seen once. This chain connects TRBV19 to TRBJ1-1; no clear D gene. The clonotype was recovered from an adult with an advanced solid tumor such as melanoma, head and neck, liver or kidney cancer. Sample: CD4+ or CD8+ T cells sorted from blood, taken in a trial of the OX40 agonist ivuxolimab. CDR3 bases: TGTGCCAGTAGTATTGCGGGAGGTGAACCTGAAGCTTTCTTT. Translated: CASSIAGGEPEAFF.